A single sample gave rise to the 17 T cell receptor beta chains below, sequenced in a study of Ad26.COV2.S vaccination and SARS-CoV-2 variants. TCRdb's table, derived via immunoSEQ multiplex PCR, lists solely in-frame clones and lacks some. The data contain over 400,000 clones, 92% of them singletons. Regarding treatment: about 20 received Ad26.COV2.S at low or high dose, single or two shots; about 5 received placebo; per-sample allocation not given. Sampling occurred on day 63 after the first vaccine or placebo injection. The sample here was peripheral blood, taken in a trial of Ad26.COV2.S vaccine versus placebo. These receptors were obtained from a person aged 18-60 years who received the Ad26.COV2.S COVID-19 vaccine or a placebo.

The gene calls are TRBV11-2 and TRBJ1-1, with unresolved D. CDR1 is SGHAT, CDR2 FQNNGV, per germline. The CDR3 length is 16 residues. Trimming took off 0 bases at V and 0 bases at J, with 11 bases between the two ends. The CDR3 DNA is TGTGCCAGCAGCTTAGACGTCGGAAACATGAACACTGAAGCTTTCTTT. Encoded protein: CASSLDVGNMNTEAFF.

This clone was seen only a few times. The rearrangement joins TRBV5-1 to TRBJ1-2; 8 bases align to TRBD1. Germline CDR1 SGHRS, CDR2 YFSETQ. The CDR3 runs 15 residues. V trimming: 4 bases; J trimming: 3 bases; junction bases outside the gene matches: 8. The CDR3 is CASSSGQGDYYGYTF. In DNA, the CDR3 is TGCGCCAGCAGCAGTGGACAGGGAGACTACTATGGCTACACCTTC.

The rearrangement uses TRBV21-1 and TRBJ1-5. TRBV21-1 is annotated as a pseudogene. The CDR3 has 16 residues. CDR3 DNA: TGTGCCACCTTCTTGGAGTCCAGAGGTGGCAATCAGCCCCAGCATTTT. Its protein is CATFLESRGGNQPQHF.

The chain carries TRBV9 and TRBJ2-5, with TRBD2 matching 10 bases. The CDR3 contains 15 residues. The ends lost 0 bases at V and 3 bases at J; junction bases unmatched: 2. Per the germline V gene, CDR1 is SGDLS and CDR2 is YYNGEE. The CDR3 spells CASSVGTSGKETQYF. The CDR3 nucleotides read TGTGCCAGCAGCGTAGGAACTAGCGGGAAAGAGACCCAGTACTTC.

The count of this clone is one. This chain uses TRBV28 with TRBJ2-3, with 13 bases lining up with TRBD2. From germline, CDR1 is MDHEN and CDR2 SYDVKM. With 6 bases clipped from V and 6 bases from J, the junction kept 6 bases outside the gene matches. The length of the CDR3 is 15 residues. In DNA, the CDR3 is TGTGCCAGCAGAACCGGGACTAGCGGGGTTGATACGCAGTATTTT. Translating it yields CASRTGTSGVDTQYF.

The chain couples TRBV11-2 to TRBJ2-3, with D unresolved. CDR3 length: 14 residues. Per the germline V gene, CDR1 is SGHAT and CDR2 is FQNNGV. The V end was cut by 1 base, the J end by 1 base, with 6 bases between. The CDR3 reads CASSLVRGTDTQYF. Written as DNA, the CDR3 is TGTGCCAGCAGCTTAGTTCGGGGCACAGATACGCAGTATTTT.

V and J are TRBV5-1 and TRBJ2-5; D may be TRBD1 or TRBD2 (5 bases each). The CDR3 sequence is 15 residues long. Germline V CDR1 and CDR2: SGHRS, YFSETQ. V gave up 6 bases and J gave up 5 bases, with 20 bases separating them. For the CDR3, the DNA is TGCGCCAGCACCCCCCTGCGAGGGGCCGGGGAGACCCAGTACTTC. This sequence encodes CASTPLRGAGETQYF.

This clone was seen more than once but under ten times. V and J are TRBV9 and TRBJ1-1; D is undetermined. Trimming cost V 0 bases and J 5 bases, with 8 bases left between them. Germline CDR1 reads SGDLS; CDR2 reads YYNGEE. The CDR3 has 13 residues. Written as DNA, the CDR3 is TGTGCCAGCAGCGTAGAGTTGGGGACTGAAGCTTTCTTT. It translates to CASSVELGTEAFF.

This sequence joins TRBV2 and TRBJ1-5, with a weak D call TRBD1 (5 bases). In germline, CDR1 is SNHLY, CDR2 FYNNEI. CDR3 length: 13 residues. V shed 2 bases and J shed 7 bases, with 9 bases lying between them. The CDR3 region has the DNA TGTGCCAGCAGTGAATGGGGACGACAGCCCCAGCATTTT. As protein: CASSEWGRQPQHF.

The chain links TRBV18 to TRBJ1-2; D call uncertain. The CDR3 extends over 15 amino acids. The ends were cut back, 6 bases at V and 3 bases at J, with 17 bases in the middle. Per the germline V gene, CDR1 is KGHSH and CDR2 is LQKENI. The CDR3 reads CASSPQYTDYYGYTF. The CDR3 nucleotides read TGTGCCAGCTCGCCGCAATATACAGACTACTATGGCTACACCTTC.

The CDR3 sequence: CASSLEGGPNYEQYF. The CDR3 coding sequence is TGTGCCAGCAGCTTAGAAGGGGGCCCCAACTACGAGCAGTACTTC. The chain carries TRBV11-2 and TRBJ2-7; TRBD1 matches at 7 bases. Germline CDR1 and CDR2: SGHAT and FQNNGV. CDR3 length equals 15 residues. V was pared by 0 bases and J by 3 bases, with 5 bases of the junction left unmatched. Complete variable domain (other parts from reference TRBV11-2 and TRBJ2-7): EAGVAQSPRYKIIEKRQSVAFWCNPISGHATLYWYQQILGQGPKLLIQFQNNGVVDDSQLPKDRFSAERLKGVDSTLKIQPAKLEDSAVYLCASSLEGGPNYEQYFGPGTRLTVT.

V and J are TRBV12-5 and TRBJ2-3; D possibly corresponds to TRBD1 (5 bases). The CDR3 sequence is 13 residues long. Trimming shortened V by 1 base and J by 4 bases, and 6 bases separated the two germline ends. The germline gives CDR1 LGHNT, CDR2 FRNRAP. CDR3 in amino acids: CASGLGGADTQYF. The CDR3 nucleotides read TGTGCTAGTGGTTTGGGGGGCGCAGATACGCAGTATTTT.

The gene calls are TRBV9 and TRBJ1-1; TRBD1 matches at 8 bases. Germline CDR1 is SGDLS and CDR2 is YYNGEE. V dropped 3 bases and J dropped 3; count of bases not matched to a gene: 7. The CDR3 is made up of 15 amino acids. In DNA form, the CDR3 reads TGTGCCAGCAGCGCACGTCAGGGGGCATACACTGAAGCTTTCTTT. Translation gives CASSARQGAYTEAFF.

The count of this clone is one. The chain joins TRBV5-5 to TRBJ2-2, with TRBD2 identical over 10 bases. The germline V gene encodes CDR1 SGHKS and CDR2 YYEKEE (reference sequence). The trim removed 4 bases at V and 2 bases at J, leaving 5 bases unmatched. This CDR3 comprises 16 residues. The CDR3 sequence is CASSALAGANTGELFF. In DNA form, the CDR3 reads TGTGCCAGCAGCGCGCTAGCGGGGGCCAACACCGGGGAGCTGTTTTTT.

This chain uses TRBV10-2 with TRBJ2-3; unclear D gene. The V gene lost 7 bases and the J gene lost 2 bases, with 13 bases spanning the gap. The CDR3 contains 14 residues. Germline V gives CDR1 WSHSY, CDR2 SAAADI. Written as DNA, the CDR3 is TGCGCCAGCACCCCCCGAAGAGTCACAGATACGCAGTATTTT. This codes for CASTPRRVTDTQYF.

V gene TRBV10-2 combines with J gene TRBJ1-3; 7 positions match TRBD1. Germline CDR1 WSHSY, CDR2 SAAADI. The junction had 3 bases not matched to a gene; V was cut back by 8 bases and J by 2 bases. The CDR3 contains 13 residues. CDR3 sequence: CASFTGAGNTIYF. The CDR3 coding sequence is TGCGCCAGCTTTACAGGGGCTGGAAACACCATATATTTT.

This rearrangement joins TRBV28 to TRBJ1-6, with 9 positions matching TRBD1. Trimming took 2 bases from V and 6 from J; bases not matched to a gene: 2. From germline, CDR1 is MDHEN and CDR2 SYDVKM. This CDR3 region has 15 residues. CDR3 DNA: TGTGCCAGCAGTTTAATGGGACAGGGTAATTCACCCCTCCACTTT. This translates into CASSLMGQGNSPLHF.